This TCR beta chain was documented in a study of blood T cells in healthy people across ages. PCR was performed a second time for about 6 to 12 cycles using a sample-barcoded 5' primer and a J-beta primer mix. TCRdb itself ran the 5' RACE reads through MiXCR, one entry per CDR3 protein. The table has 800,000 to 950,000 distinct CDR3 sequences, about 27% seen once. These records were also assigned to another study, of T cells of mothers and their children.

The specimen sequenced was blood. The clonotype originates from a woman aged 40 to 50 in good health.

The CDR3 DNA reads TGTGCCAGCAGCCGACAGGGTGCCCGCACAGATACGCAGTATTTT. This codes for CASSRQGARTDTQYF. The chain links TRBV3-1 to TRBJ2-3, with 7 bases matching TRBD1. This CDR3 contains 15 residues. J lost 1 base, V lost 4 bases, and 5 bases had no gene match. Germline V gives CDR1 LGHDT, CDR2 YNNKEL (reference sequence).